These T cell receptor beta chains were read from a single sample in a study of cytomegalovirus exposure and HLA in healthy donors. TCRdb keeps only in-frame clones here, not all; method: immunoSEQ multiplex PCR. The top ten clones hold around 5.8% of a sample with roughly 110,000 clones, about three quarters of them seen once. Material: PBMCs. Receptor source: a woman between 45 and 60 years old in good health and CMV-seropositive. Each CDR3 is given with its conserved first and last residue. Each record gives: D gene, clone size, V gene, J gene, CDR3 protein, CDR3 DNA. D genes are given only for firm matches. Expanded clones are given a class, and other clones once, few, many or no size at all.

D: .
size: many
V: TRBV19
J: TRBJ1-1
CDR3: CASSFVLSGTTGAFF
DNA: TGTGCCAGCAGTTTTGTGCTATCCGGGACTACCGGAGCTTTCTTT

D: .
size: .
V: TRBV6-1
J: TRBJ2-3
CDR3: CASSGAVVLRTDTQYF
DNA: TGTGCCAGCAGTGGGGCTGTCGTTCTTAGGACAGATACGCAGTATTTT

D: .
size: .
V: TRBV18
J: TRBJ2-4
CDR3: CASSPVLGENIQYF
DNA: TGTGCCAGCTCTCCAGTTTTGGGAGAAAACATTCAGTACTTC

D: .
size: .
V: TRBV7-2
J: TRBJ1-1
CDR3: CASSLARGVRGNTEAFF
DNA: TGTGCCAGCAGCTTAGCGCGGGGGGTGAGGGGGAACACTGAAGCTTTCTTT

D: .
size: .
V: TRBV15
J: TRBJ2-1
CDR3: CATSSYRARSYNEQFF
DNA: TGTGCCACCAGCAGTTACAGAGCCCGCTCCTACAATGAGCAGTTCTTC

D: .
size: .
V: TRBV11-1
J: TRBJ2-2
CDR3: CASSLRGPTSTGELFF
DNA: TGTGCCAGCAGCTTAAGAGGGCCCACTTCTACCGGGGAGCTGTTTTTT

D: TRBD1
size: .
V: TRBV6-1
J: TRBJ1-1
CDR3: CAISDGQAMNTEAFF
DNA: TGTGCCATCAGTGACGGACAGGCCATGAACACTGAAGCTTTCTTT

D: .
size: .
V: TRBV19
J: TRBJ1-2
CDR3: CASSLSRQGGNYGYTF
DNA: TGTGCCAGTAGTCTCTCTCGGCAGGGTGGGAACTATGGCTACACCTTC

D: .
size: .
V: TRBV5-5
J: TRBJ2-3
CDR3: CASSLGGGYPTDTQYF
DNA: TGTGCCAGCAGCTTGGGGGGGGGCTATCCCACAGATACGCAGTATTTT

D: .
size: .
V: TRBV9
J: TRBJ2-7
CDR3: CASRGPESYEQYF
DNA: TGTGCCAGCCGGGGTCCGGAAAGCTACGAGCAGTACTTC

D: .
size: many
V: TRBV5-4
J: TRBJ1-1
CDR3: CASSQTANTEAFF
DNA: TGTGCCAGCAGCCAGACAGCGAACACTGAAGCTTTCTTT

D: TRBD2
size: .
V: TRBV9
J: TRBJ2-2
CDR3: CASSPTSGNTGELLF
DNA: TGTGCCAGCAGCCCGACTAGCGGGAACACCGGGGAGCTGCTTTTT

D: .
size: .
V: TRBV6-6
J: TRBJ1-5
CDR3: CASFPGQYSNQPQHF
DNA: TGTGCCAGCTTTCCCGGACAGTATAGCAATCAGCCCCAGCATTTT

D: .
size: .
V: TRBV6-7
J: TRBJ1-5
CDR3: CASSYSRGRNQPQHF
DNA: TGTGCCAGCAGTTACTCGCGGGGGCGCAATCAGCCCCAGCATTTT

D: TRBD1
size: .
V: TRBV14
J: TRBJ1-2
CDR3: CASSQDDRVYGYTF
DNA: TGTGCCAGCAGCCAAGACGACAGGGTCTATGGCTACACCTTC

D: .
size: .
V: TRBV5-1
J: TRBJ1-2
CDR3: CASSLEGNYGYTF
DNA: TGCGCCAGCAGCTTGGAGGGGAACTATGGCTACACCTTC

D: .
size: .
V: TRBV5-1
J: TRBJ1-2
CDR3: CASSAPESQFTYGYTF
DNA: TGCGCCAGCAGCGCGCCCGAATCACAGTTTACCTATGGCTACACCTTC

D: TRBD2
size: .
V: TRBV2
J: TRBJ2-2
CDR3: CASSRGANTGELFF
DNA: TGTGCCAGCAGTCGGGGGGCGAACACCGGGGAGCTGTTTTTT

D: .
size: few
V: TRBV7-3
J: TRBJ2-1
CDR3: CASSLMAGLDEQFF
DNA: TGTGCCAGCAGCTTAATGGCAGGGCTGGATGAGCAGTTCTTC

D: TRBD1
size: once
V: TRBV30
J: TRBJ2-7
CDR3: CAWSDRGYEQYF
DNA: TGTGCCTGGAGTGACAGGGGCTACGAGCAGTACTTC

D: .
size: few
V: TRBV4-1
J: TRBJ1-2
CDR3: CASSTPYGGYTF
DNA: TGCGCCAGCAGCACTCCATACGGTGGCTACACCTTC

D: TRBD2
size: .
V: TRBV7-9
J: TRBJ2-7
CDR3: CASSLGGRVSEQYF
DNA: TGTGCCAGCAGCTTAGGAGGGAGGGTGAGCGAGCAGTACTTC

D: .
size: few
V: TRBV2
J: TRBJ1-3
CDR3: CASTGGISGNTIYF
DNA: TGTGCCAGCACTGGCGGGATCTCTGGAAACACCATATATTTT

D: TRBD1
size: few
V: TRBV4-3
J: TRBJ1-2
CDR3: CASSQRTGGNYGYTF
DNA: TGCGCCAGCAGCCAAAGGACAGGGGGCAACTATGGCTACACCTTC

D: TRBD1
size: .
V: TRBV9
J: TRBJ1-1
CDR3: CASNRQGRNTEAFF
DNA: TGTGCCAGCAACAGACAGGGGAGAAACACTGAAGCTTTCTTT

D: .
size: few
V: TRBV4-1
J: TRBJ1-1
CDR3: CASSQSVNTEAFF
DNA: TGCGCCAGCAGCCAATCTGTGAACACTGAAGCTTTCTTT

D: .
size: once
V: TRBV7-7
J: TRBJ2-5
CDR3: CASSFNRQETQYF
DNA: TGTGCCAGCAGCTTCAACAGACAAGAGACCCAGTACTTC

D: .
size: .
V: TRBV6-1
J: TRBJ1-1
CDR3: CASYPGGVGTEAFF
DNA: TGTGCCAGTTATCCGGGAGGGGTGGGCACTGAAGCTTTCTTT

D: TRBD1
size: .
V: TRBV2
J: TRBJ1-3
CDR3: CASSGGQPGSGNTIYF
DNA: TGTGCCAGCAGTGGGGGACAGCCAGGGTCCGGAAACACCATATATTTT

D: .
size: few
V: TRBV5-1
J: TRBJ2-6
CDR3: CASSLVAVGANVLTF
DNA: TGCGCCAGCAGCTTGGTGGCTGTTGGGGCCAACGTCCTGACTTTC

D: .
size: .
V: TRBV12-5
J: TRBJ2-2
CDR3: CASGFLGPRNTGELFF
DNA: TGTGCTAGTGGTTTCCTCGGTCCTAGGAACACCGGGGAGCTGTTTTTT

D: TRBD1
size: .
V: TRBV11-2
J: TRBJ1-1
CDR3: CASRKDRVVTEAFF
DNA: TGTGCCAGCAGAAAGGACAGGGTGGTAACTGAAGCTTTCTTT

D: TRBD1
size: medium-sized
V: TRBV6-5
J: TRBJ1-1
CDR3: CASSYRTGMNTEAFF
DNA: TGTGCCAGCAGTTATCGGACAGGAATGAACACTGAAGCTTTCTTT

D: .
size: .
V: TRBV10-3
J: TRBJ2-7
CDR3: CAISDYGQGGEKYEQYF
DNA: TGTGCCATCAGTGATTATGGCCAGGGAGGAGAAAAATACGAGCAGTACTTC

D: .
size: once
V: TRBV30
J: TRBJ1-2
CDR3: CAWQKDRANYGYTF
DNA: TGTGCCTGGCAGAAGGACAGAGCAAACTATGGCTACACCTTC

D: TRBD1
size: .
V: TRBV10-3
J: TRBJ2-3
CDR3: CATADRGTDTQYF
DNA: TGTGCCACTGCGGACAGGGGCACAGATACGCAGTATTTT

D: .
size: .
V: TRBV18
J: TRBJ1-2
CDR3: CASSPGQGAYGYTF
DNA: TGTGCCAGCTCACCTGGACAAGGTGCCTATGGCTACACCTTC

D: .
size: .
V: TRBV9
J: TRBJ1-1
CDR3: CASSVGHGRGYEAFF
DNA: TGTGCCAGCAGCGTAGGTCATGGAAGGGGCTATGAAGCTTTCTTT

D: .
size: .
V: TRBV30
J: TRBJ1-1
CDR3: CAWSVSMNTEAFF
DNA: TGTGCCTGGAGCGTCAGTATGAACACTGAAGCTTTCTTT

D: .
size: .
V: TRBV19
J: TRBJ1-4
CDR3: CASRRGITEKLFF
DNA: TGTGCCAGTAGGAGAGGGATTACTGAAAAACTGTTTTTT

D: TRBD2
size: .
V: TRBV27
J: TRBJ2-1
CDR3: CASSLEPSGWNEQFF
DNA: TGTGCCAGCAGTCTGGAGCCTAGCGGGTGGAATGAGCAGTTCTTC

D: TRBD1
size: few
V: TRBV6-5
J: TRBJ2-2
CDR3: CASSQGQIAGELFF
DNA: TGTGCCAGCAGTCAGGGACAGATTGCCGGGGAGCTGTTTTTT

D: .
size: .
V: TRBV25-1
J: TRBJ1-1
CDR3: CASNGGGHTEAFF
DNA: TGTGCCAGCAACGGGGGGGGGCACACTGAAGCTTTCTTT

D: .
size: .
V: TRBV4-3
J: TRBJ1-4
CDR3: CASSQDGRAGEEKLFF
DNA: TGCGCCAGCAGCCAAGATGGTCGGGCAGGGGAAGAAAAACTGTTTTTT

D: .
size: .
V: TRBV30
J: TRBJ2-7
CDR3: CAWSVLGSSGDEQYF
DNA: TGTGCCTGGAGTGTACTTGGTTCATCGGGGGACGAGCAGTACTTC

D: .
size: .
V: TRBV6-1
J: TRBJ1-6
CDR3: CASSEVVGLGNSPLHF
DNA: TGTGCCAGCAGTGAAGTCGTAGGACTAGGCAATTCACCCCTCCACTTT

D: .
size: .
V: TRBV9
J: TRBJ2-7
CDR3: CASSVGASPSYEQYF
DNA: TGTGCCAGCAGCGTAGGGGCTAGCCCCTCCTACGAGCAGTACTTC

D: .
size: .
V: TRBV5-1
J: TRBJ1-1
CDR3: CASSQINTEAFF
DNA: TGCGCCAGCAGCCAGATTAACACTGAAGCTTTCTTT

D: .
size: .
V: TRBV5-6
J: TRBJ1-2
CDR3: CASSPTGVNGYTF
DNA: TGTGCCAGCAGCCCGACCGGGGTCAATGGCTACACCTTC

D: TRBD1
size: .
V: TRBV9
J: TRBJ1-2
CDR3: CASSPTGGTWNYGYTF
DNA: TGTGCCAGCAGCCCGACAGGGGGGACGTGGAACTATGGCTACACCTTC

D: .
size: .
V: TRBV6-1
J: TRBJ2-5
CDR3: CASSAAGAQTTQYF
DNA: TGTGCCAGCAGTGCTGCAGGGGCCCAAACTACCCAGTACTTC

D: TRBD1
size: .
V: TRBV5-1
J: TRBJ1-2
CDR3: CASSSPGTGPFGGYTF
DNA: TGCGCCAGCAGCTCACCCGGGACAGGTCCCTTCGGAGGCTACACCTTC

D: .
size: .
V: TRBV27
J: TRBJ2-7
CDR3: CASSPLRESRHEQYF
DNA: TGTGCCAGCAGTCCCCTGAGGGAGAGCCGCCACGAGCAGTACTTC

D: .
size: .
V: TRBV6-5
J: TRBJ1-4
CDR3: CASSRTVREKLFF
DNA: TGTGCCAGCTCCAGGACAGTTCGTGAAAAACTGTTTTTT